The clone carrying this T cell receptor (beta chain) was observed once. One junction end disagrees with the germline gene, perhaps due to a read error. CDR3 length: 12 residues. Germline V gene lookup returns CDR1 PRHDT and CDR2 FYEKMQ (reference sequence). The data stem from a study of blood T cell repertoires in COVID-19. Study context: Samples of COVID-19 (acute and convalescent) were obtained from the United States, Italy and Spain. T cells, B-cell-depleted T cells, or PBMCs provided the cDNA or gDNA that served as material.

Per the authors' pipeline: Amplified reference gene primers provided the basis for estimating nucleated cell counts. Repertoires were generated with immunoSEQ multiplex PCR, while TCRdb's copy carries only in-frame clones and drops some. The V and J calls and clone size come from that table; D and trimming were worked out from the DNA. The table lists under 250,000 clones, around 83% of them singletons. The clonotype was recovered from a man aged 50-60 years with active or convalescent COVID-19. Material for sequencing was peripheral blood. This chain links TRBV13 with TRBJ2-7; 8 bases agree with TRBD2. CDR3 in amino acids: CASSLEGTRINF. The CDR3 DNA follows: TGTGCCAGCAGCTTAGAGGGGACTAGAATCAACTTC.